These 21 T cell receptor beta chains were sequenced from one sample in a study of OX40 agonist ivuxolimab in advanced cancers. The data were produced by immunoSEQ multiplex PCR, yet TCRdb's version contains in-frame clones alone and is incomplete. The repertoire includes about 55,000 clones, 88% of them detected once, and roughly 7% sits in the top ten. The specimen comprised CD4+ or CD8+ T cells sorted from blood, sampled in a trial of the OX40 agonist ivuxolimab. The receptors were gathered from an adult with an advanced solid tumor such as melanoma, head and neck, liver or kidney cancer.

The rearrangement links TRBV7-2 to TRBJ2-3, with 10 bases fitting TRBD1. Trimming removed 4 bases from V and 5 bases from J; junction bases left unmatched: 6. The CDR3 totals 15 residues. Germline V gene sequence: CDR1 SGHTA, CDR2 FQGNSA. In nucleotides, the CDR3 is TGTGCCAGCAGCTCCGGGACAGGGGTAGTAGATACGCAGTATTTT. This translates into CASSSGTGVVDTQYF.

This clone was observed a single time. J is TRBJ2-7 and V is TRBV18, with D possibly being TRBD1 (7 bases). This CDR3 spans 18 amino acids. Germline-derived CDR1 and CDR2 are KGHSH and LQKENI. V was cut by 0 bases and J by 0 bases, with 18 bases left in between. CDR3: CASSPPNPRQGGSYEQYF. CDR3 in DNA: TGTGCCAGCTCACCACCGAACCCCCGACAGGGAGGCTCCTACGAGCAGTACTTC.

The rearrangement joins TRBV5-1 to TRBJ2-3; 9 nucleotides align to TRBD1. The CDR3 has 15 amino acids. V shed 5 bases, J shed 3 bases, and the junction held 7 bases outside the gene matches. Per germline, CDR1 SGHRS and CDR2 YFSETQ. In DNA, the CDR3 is TGCGCCAGCAGACAACAGGGGGCAACGACAGATACGCAGTATTTT. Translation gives CASRQQGATTDTQYF.

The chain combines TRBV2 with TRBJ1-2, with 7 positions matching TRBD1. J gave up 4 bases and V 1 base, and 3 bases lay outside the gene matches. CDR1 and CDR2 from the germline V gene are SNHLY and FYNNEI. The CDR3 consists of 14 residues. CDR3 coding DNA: TGTGCCAGCAGTGAAGAGACAGGGTCCTATGGCTACACCTTC. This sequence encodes CASSEETGSYGYTF.

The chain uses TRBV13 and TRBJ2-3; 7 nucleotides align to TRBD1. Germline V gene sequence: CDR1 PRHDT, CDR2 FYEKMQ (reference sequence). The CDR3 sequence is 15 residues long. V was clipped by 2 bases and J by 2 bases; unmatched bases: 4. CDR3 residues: CASSLSGQTTDTQYF. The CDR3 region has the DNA TGTGCCAGCAGCTTATCGGGACAGACCACAGATACGCAGTATTTT. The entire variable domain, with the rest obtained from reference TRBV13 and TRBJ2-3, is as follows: AAGVIQSPRHLIKEKRETATLKCYPIPRHDTVYWYQQGPGQDPQFLISFYEKMQSDKGSIPDRFSAQQFSDYHSELNMSSLELGDSALYFCASSLSGQTTDTQYFGPGTRLTVL.

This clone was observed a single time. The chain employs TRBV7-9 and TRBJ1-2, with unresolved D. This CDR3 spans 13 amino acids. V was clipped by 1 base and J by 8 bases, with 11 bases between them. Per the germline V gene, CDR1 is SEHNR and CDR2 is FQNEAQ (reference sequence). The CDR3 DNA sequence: TGTGCCAGCAGCTTAGAAAGCGGAGGGGGCTACACCTTC. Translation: CASSLESGGGYTF.

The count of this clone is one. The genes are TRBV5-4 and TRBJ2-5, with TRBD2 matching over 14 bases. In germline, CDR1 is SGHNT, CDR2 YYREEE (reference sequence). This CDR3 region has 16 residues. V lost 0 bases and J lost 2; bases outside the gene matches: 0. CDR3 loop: CASSLGTSGRQETQYF. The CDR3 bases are TGTGCCAGCAGCTTGGGGACTAGCGGGAGGCAAGAGACCCAGTACTTC.

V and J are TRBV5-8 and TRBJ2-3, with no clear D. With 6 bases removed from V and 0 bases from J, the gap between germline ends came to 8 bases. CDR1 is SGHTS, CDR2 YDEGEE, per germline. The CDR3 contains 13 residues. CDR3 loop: CASTDPSTDTQYF. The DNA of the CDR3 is TGTGCCAGCACCGACCCTAGCACAGATACGCAGTATTTT.

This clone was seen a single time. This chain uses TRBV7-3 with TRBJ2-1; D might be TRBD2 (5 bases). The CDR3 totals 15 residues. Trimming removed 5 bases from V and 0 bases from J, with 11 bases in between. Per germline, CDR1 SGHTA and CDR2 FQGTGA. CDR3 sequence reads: CASSPDFRSYNEQFF. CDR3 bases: TGTGCCAGCAGCCCGGACTTTCGCTCCTACAATGAGCAGTTCTTC.

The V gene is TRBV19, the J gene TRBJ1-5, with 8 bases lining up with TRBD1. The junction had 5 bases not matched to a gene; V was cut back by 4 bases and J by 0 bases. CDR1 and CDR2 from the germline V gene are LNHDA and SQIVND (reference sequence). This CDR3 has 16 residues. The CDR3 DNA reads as TGTGCCAGTAGTACAGGGACAGGTTTTAGCAATCAGCCCCAGCATTTT. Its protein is CASSTGTGFSNQPQHF.

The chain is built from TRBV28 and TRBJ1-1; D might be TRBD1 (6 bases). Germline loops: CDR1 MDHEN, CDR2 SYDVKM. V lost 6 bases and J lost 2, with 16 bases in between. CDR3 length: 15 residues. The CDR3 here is CASSPPNRVNTEAFF. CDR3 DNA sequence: TGTGCCAGCAGCCCCCCCAACAGGGTCAACACTGAAGCTTTCTTT. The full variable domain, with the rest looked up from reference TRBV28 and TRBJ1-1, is DVKVTQSSRYLVKRTGEKVFLECVQDMDHENMFWYRQDPGLGLRLIYFSYDVKMKEKGDIPEGYSVSREKKERFSLILESASTNQTSMYLCASSPPNRVNTEAFFGQGTRLTVV.

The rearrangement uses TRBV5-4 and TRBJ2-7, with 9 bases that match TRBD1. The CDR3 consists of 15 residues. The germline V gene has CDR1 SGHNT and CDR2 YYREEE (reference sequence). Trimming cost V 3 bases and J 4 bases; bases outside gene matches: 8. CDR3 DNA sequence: TGTGCCAGCAGCTCGGGACAGGGAAGCCAATACGAGCAGTACTTC. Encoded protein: CASSSGQGSQYEQYF.

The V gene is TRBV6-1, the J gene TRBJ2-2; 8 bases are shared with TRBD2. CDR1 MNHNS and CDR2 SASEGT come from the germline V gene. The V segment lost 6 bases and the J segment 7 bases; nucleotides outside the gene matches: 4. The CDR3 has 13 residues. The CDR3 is CASSQTSVGELFF. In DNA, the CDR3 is TGTGCCAGCAGCCAGACTAGCGTCGGGGAGCTGTTTTTT.

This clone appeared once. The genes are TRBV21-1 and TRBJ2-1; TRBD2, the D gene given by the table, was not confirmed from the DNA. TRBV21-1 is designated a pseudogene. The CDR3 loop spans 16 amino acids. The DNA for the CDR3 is TGTGCCAGCAGCATAGACCGGGACTCCCCAGAAAATGAGCAGTTCTTC. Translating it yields CASSIDRDSPENEQFF.

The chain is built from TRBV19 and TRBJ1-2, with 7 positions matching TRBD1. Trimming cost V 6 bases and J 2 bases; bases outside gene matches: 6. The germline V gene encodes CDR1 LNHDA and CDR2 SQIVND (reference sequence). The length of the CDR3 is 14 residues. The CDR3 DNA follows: TGTGCCAGTAGCGCGGCCAGGGGGAACTATGGCTACACCTTC. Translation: CASSAARGNYGYTF.

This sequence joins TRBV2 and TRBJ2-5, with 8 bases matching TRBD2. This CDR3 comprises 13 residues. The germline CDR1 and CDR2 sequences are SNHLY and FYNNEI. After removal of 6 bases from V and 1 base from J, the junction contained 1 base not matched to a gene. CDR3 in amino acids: CASRSGGQETQYF. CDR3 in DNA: TGTGCCAGCAGGAGCGGGGGCCAAGAGACCCAGTACTTC.

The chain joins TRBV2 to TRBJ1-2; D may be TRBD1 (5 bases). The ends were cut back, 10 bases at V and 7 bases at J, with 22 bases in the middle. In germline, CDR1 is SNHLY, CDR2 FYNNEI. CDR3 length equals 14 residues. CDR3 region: CATQEGRQRGGYTF. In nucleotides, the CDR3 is TGTGCCACTCAGGAGGGACGGCAGCGGGGTGGCTACACCTTC.

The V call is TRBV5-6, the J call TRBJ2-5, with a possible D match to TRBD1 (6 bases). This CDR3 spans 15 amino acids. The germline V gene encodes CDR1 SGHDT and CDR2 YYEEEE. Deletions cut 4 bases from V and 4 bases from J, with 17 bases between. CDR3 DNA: TGTGCCAGCAGCCGCCGGGACAACTGGAGAGAGACCCAGTACTTC. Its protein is CASSRRDNWRETQYF.

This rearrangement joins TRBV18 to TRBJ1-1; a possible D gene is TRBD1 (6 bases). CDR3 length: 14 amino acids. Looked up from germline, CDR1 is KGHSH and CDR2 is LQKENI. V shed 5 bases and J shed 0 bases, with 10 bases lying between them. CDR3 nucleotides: TGTGCCAGCTCATCAGGGGCAGTGAACACTGAAGCTTTCTTT. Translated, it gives CASSSGAVNTEAFF.

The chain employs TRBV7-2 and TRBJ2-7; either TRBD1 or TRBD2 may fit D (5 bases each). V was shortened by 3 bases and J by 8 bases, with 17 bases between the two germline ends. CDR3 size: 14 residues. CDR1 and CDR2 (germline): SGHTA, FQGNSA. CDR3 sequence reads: CASSFSLGARKQYF. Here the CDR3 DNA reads TGTGCCAGCAGCTTCTCTCTCGGGGCGAGGAAGCAGTACTTC. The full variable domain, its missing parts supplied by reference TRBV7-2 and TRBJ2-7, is GAGVSQSPSNKVTEKGKDVELRCDPISGHTALYWYRQSLGQGLEFLIYFQGNSAPDKSGLPSDRFSAERTGGSVSTLTIQRTQQEDSAVYLCASSFSLGARKQYFGPGTRLTVT.

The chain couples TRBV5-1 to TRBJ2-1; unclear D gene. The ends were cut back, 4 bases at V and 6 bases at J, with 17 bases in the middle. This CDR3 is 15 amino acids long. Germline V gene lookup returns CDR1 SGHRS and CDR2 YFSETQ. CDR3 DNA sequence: TGCGCCAGCAGCCCCCCGAGTAGTTTTGGCAATGAGCAGTTCTTC. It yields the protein CASSPPSSFGNEQFF.